This entry concerns a single TCR beta chain. The data were produced by immunoSEQ multiplex PCR, yet TCRdb's version contains in-frame clones alone and is incomplete. In the table there are roughly 81,000 clones, around 88% of which are singletons. The sample comes from a study of blood T cell repertoires in COVID-19. Study-wide context: PBMCs, B-cell-depleted T cells, or T cells were the source of the cDNA or gDNA that made up the material.

J gave up 12 bases and V 5 bases, and 15 bases lay outside the gene matches. This CDR3 is built from 17 residues. Looked up from germline, CDR1 is SGHTA and CDR2 is FQGNSA. V usage is TRBV7-2 and J usage is TRBJ2-1, with 14 positions matching TRBD2. This clonotype was obtained from a man aged 30 to 45 with acute or convalescent COVID-19. Sequencing was carried out using peripheral blood. CDR3 nucleotides: TGTGCCAGCAGCCCAGGGACTAGCGGGAGTTACTGGCTCGGGCAGTTCTTC. Translation gives CASSPGTSGSYWLGQFF.